This passage covers 31 T cell receptor beta chains from one sample sequenced in a study of cytomegalovirus exposure and HLA in healthy donors. The data were produced by immunoSEQ multiplex PCR, yet TCRdb's version contains in-frame clones alone and is incomplete. The sample contains about 120,000 clones, about nine tenths of which appear only once. Sequencing input: PBMCs. The receptors derive from a woman under 30 in good health and CMV-seronegative.

The rearrangement joins TRBV5-1 to TRBJ2-3, with no clear D. Trimming cost V 4 bases and J 0 bases, with 15 bases left between them. The germline CDR1 and CDR2 sequences are SGHRS and YFSETQ. The CDR3 loop spans 16 amino acids. The CDR3 sequence: CASSRRVVSSTDTQYF. CDR3 DNA: TGCGCCAGCAGCCGCCGGGTGGTATCGAGCACAGATACGCAGTATTTT.

CDR3 amino acids: CAISGTSGTYNEQFF. Here the CDR3 DNA reads TGTGCCATCAGTGGGACTAGCGGAACCTACAATGAGCAGTTCTTC. The chain joins TRBV10-3 to TRBJ2-1, with 10 nucleotides matching TRBD2. Germline-derived CDR1 and CDR2 are ENHRY and SYGVKD. The trim removed 4 bases at V and 2 bases at J, leaving 2 bases unmatched. The CDR3 length is 15 residues.

The chain recombines TRBV14 with TRBJ1-2, with TRBD1 identical over 7 bases. The CDR3 totals 15 residues. CDR1 and CDR2 (germline): SGHDN, FVKESK. With 1 base clipped from V and 5 bases from J, the junction kept 7 bases outside the gene matches. The CDR3 nucleotides are TGTGCCAGCAGCCAAGTCCCGGGACAGACATATGGCTACACCTTC. Its translation: CASSQVPGQTYGYTF. The full variable domain, in which reference TRBV14 and TRBJ1-2 provide the parts outside the CDR3, is EAGVTQFPSHSVIEKGQTVTLRCDPISGHDNLYWYRRVMGKEIKFLLHFVKESKQDESGMPNNRFLAERTGGTYSTLKVQPAELEDSGVYFCASSQVPGQTYGYTFGSGTRLTVV.

This chain links TRBV9 with TRBJ2-3, with TRBD2 matching 12 bases. Per germline, CDR1 SGDLS and CDR2 YYNGEE. The CDR3 is made up of 18 amino acids. After removal of 1 base from V and 1 base from J, the junction contained 7 bases not matched to a gene. The CDR3 nucleotides are TGTGCCAGCAGCGTAACCGGGACTAGCGGGCCCCGCACAGATACGCAGTATTTT. Protein product: CASSVTGTSGPRTDTQYF.

This chain connects TRBV28 to TRBJ1-2; 8 bases agree with TRBD1. Trimming at V came to 2 bases and at J to 3 bases, leaving 8 bases not matched to a gene. This CDR3 has 16 amino acids. Germline values: CDR1 MDHEN, CDR2 SYDVKM. CDR3 coding DNA: TGTGCCAGCAGTTTAAGGACAGGGATTCGCCACTATGGCTACACCTTC. Amino acids: CASSLRTGIRHYGYTF.

This clone was counted once. The chain carries TRBV5-4 and TRBJ2-2; 16 bases line up with TRBD2. V gave up 4 bases and J gave up 8 bases; unmatched junction bases: 5. The CDR3 sequence is 16 residues long. Germline lookup yields CDR1 SGHNT and CDR2 YYREEE (reference sequence). The DNA of the CDR3 is TGTGCCAGCAGCCCGGGACTAGCGGGAGGGGTTGGGGAGCTGTTTTTT. This codes for CASSPGLAGGVGELFF. The variable domain in full, completed from reference TRBV5-4 and TRBJ2-2, reads ETGVTQSPTHLIKTRGQQVTLRCSSQSGHNTVSWYQQALGQGPQFIFQYYREEENGRGNFPPRFSGLQFPNYSSELNVNALELDDSALYLCASSPGLAGGVGELFFGEGSRLTVL.

This clone has only a few counts. The gene calls are TRBV18 and TRBJ2-4; TRBD1 agrees at 9 bases. The CDR3 is 17 amino acids. Germline loops: CDR1 KGHSH, CDR2 LQKENI. V trimming: 1 base; J trimming: 6 bases; junction bases outside the gene matches: 10. CDR3 sequence (DNA): TGTGCCAGCTCACCACGGCCCGTACAGGGGGCGCGAAACATTCAGTACTTC. It is translated as CASSPRPVQGARNIQYF.

This clone was seen a few times. V is TRBV19 and J is TRBJ2-7; TRBD2 aligns across 7 bases. This CDR3 spans 14 amino acids. The V segment lost 8 bases and the J segment 3 bases; nucleotides outside the gene matches: 10. The germline V gene encodes CDR1 LNHDA and CDR2 SQIVND (reference sequence). Here the CDR3 reads CASGPWDYNYEQYF. CDR3 sequence (DNA): TGTGCCAGTGGACCCTGGGACTACAACTACGAGCAGTACTTC.

This rearrangement joins TRBV5-1 to TRBJ1-2, with 9 bases matching TRBD1. CDR1 and CDR2 from the germline V gene are SGHRS and YFSETQ. Trimming removed 4 bases from V and 2 bases from J; junction bases left unmatched: 3. CDR3 length: 14 residues. The DNA of the CDR3 is TGCGCCAGCAGCGCCGGACAGGGGAACTATGGCTACACCTTC. It encodes CASSAGQGNYGYTF.

This clone has only one observation. The chain couples TRBV11-3 to TRBJ2-7, with 11 bases lining up with TRBD2. J lost 7 bases, V lost 3 bases, and 5 bases had no gene match. The CDR3 is 14 amino acids. Germline V gene data show CDR1 as SGHNT and CDR2 as YENEEA. This CDR3 is CASSLGLAVDEQYF. In DNA form, the CDR3 reads TGTGCCAGCAGCTTGGGACTAGCGGTAGATGAGCAGTACTTC. Combining the CDR3 with reference TRBV11-3 and TRBJ2-7 gives the whole variable domain EAGVVQSPRYKIIEKKQPVAFWCNPISGHNTLYWYLQNLGQGPELLIRYENEEAVDDSQLPKDRFSAERLKGVDSTLKIQPAELGDSAVYLCASSLGLAVDEQYFGPGTRLTVT.

Of note for this clone: One end of the junction fails to match germline, which may point to a read error. The chain recombines TRBV7-7 with TRBJ2-1; tentatively, D is TRBD1 (5 bases). Germline assignment: CDR1 SSHAT and CDR2 FNYEAQ (reference sequence). The CDR3 runs 13 residues. The CDR3 bases are TGTGCTAGCAGTCCATCAGGACACGAGGAGCAGTTCTTC. This encodes CASSPSGHEEQFF.

This sequence joins TRBV9 and TRBJ2-2, with 10 bases aligning to TRBD2. Germline lookup yields CDR1 SGDLS and CDR2 YYNGEE. Losses at the gene ends were 0 bases for V and 7 bases for J; bases not matched to a gene: 3. This CDR3 has 15 residues. The CDR3 DNA reads as TGTGCCAGCAGCGTAGAAGCGGGAGGGGTCGGGGAGCTGTTTTTT. The encoded protein is CASSVEAGGVGELFF.

V and J are TRBV7-9 and TRBJ1-1; TRBD1 is a possible D gene (5 bases). The CDR3 is 14 residues long. Germline CDR1 is SEHNR and CDR2 is FQNEAQ (reference sequence). Trimming pared 1 base from V and 1 base from J, leaving 7 bases between. CDR3 in DNA: TGTGCCAGCAGCTTAGGGGGCCGGAACACTGAAGCTTTCTTT. This gives the protein CASSLGGRNTEAFF.

The chain recombines TRBV6-5 with TRBJ2-7; D is undetermined. Per germline, CDR1 MNHEY and CDR2 SVGAGI. The CDR3 has 15 residues. V lost 0 bases to trimming and J lost 1 base, with 10 bases between them. The CDR3 DNA is TGTGCCAGCAGTTACTCCCTGACATCGTCCTACGAGCAGTACTTC. It translates to CASSYSLTSSYEQYF.

This clone was detected once. J is TRBJ2-5 and V is TRBV30; 7 positions agree with TRBD1. The CDR3 has 12 residues. From germline, CDR1 is GTSNPN and CDR2 SVGIG (reference sequence). V lost 3 bases and J lost 4; bases outside the gene matches: 2. CDR3 sequence (DNA): TGTGCCTGGAGACAGGGGACAGAGACCCAGTACTTC. This encodes CAWRQGTETQYF.

The chain is built from TRBV14 and TRBJ2-2; 9 bases line up with TRBD2. The germline gives CDR1 SGHDN, CDR2 FVKESK. V dropped 0 bases and J dropped 7; count of bases not matched to a gene: 12. The CDR3 totals 18 residues. The CDR3 sequence: CASSQESSAGGPLGELFF. As DNA, the CDR3 is TGTGCCAGCAGCCAAGAATCATCTGCGGGAGGGCCTCTCGGGGAGCTGTTTTTT.

The chain links TRBV7-9 to TRBJ2-1; D not certain. This CDR3 has 14 residues. Germline V CDR1 and CDR2: SEHNR, FQNEAQ (reference sequence). V dropped 1 base and J dropped 8 bases, with 12 bases sitting between them. This CDR3 reads CASSLGLATYEQFF. DNA of the CDR3: TGTGCCAGCAGCTTAGGACTTGCGACCTATGAGCAGTTCTTC.

The genes are TRBV2 and TRBJ2-2; D perhaps matches TRBD2 (5 bases). From germline, CDR1 is SNHLY and CDR2 FYNNEI. The ends were cut back, 5 bases at V and 1 base at J, with 5 bases in the middle. The CDR3 runs 13 residues. The CDR3, as DNA: TGTGCCAGCAGTCGGGAGAACACCGGGGAGCTGTTTTTT. Its translation: CASSRENTGELFF.

J is TRBJ1-5 and V is TRBV19; TRBD1 matches at 7 bases. The V gene end was trimmed by 2 bases and the J gene end by 5 bases; junction bases not matched to a gene: 6. Germline V gene sequence: CDR1 LNHDA, CDR2 SQIVND (reference sequence). This CDR3 comprises 15 residues. The CDR3 here is CASSIISDRYQPQHF. DNA for the CDR3: TGTGCCAGTAGTATAATCTCGGACAGGTATCAGCCCCAGCATTTT. The whole variable domain, remainder taken from reference TRBV19 and TRBJ1-5, is DGGITQSPKYLFRKEGQNVTLSCEQNLNHDAMYWYRQDPGQGLRLIYYSQIVNDFQKGDIAEGYSVSREKKESFPLTVTSAQKNPTAFYLCASSIISDRYQPQHFGDGTRLSIL.

CDR3 DNA sequence: TGTGCCAGCAGCTCGTTCTACAATGAGCAGTTCTTC. Its translation is CASSSFYNEQFF. The chain is built from TRBV11-2 and TRBJ2-1, with D uncertain. The CDR3 is 12 residues long. Germline lookup yields CDR1 SGHAT and CDR2 FQNNGV. With 4 bases removed from V and 3 bases from J, the gap between germline ends came to 4 bases.

This chain uses TRBV5-1 with TRBJ2-6; D not resolved. Trimming pared 0 bases from V and 0 bases from J, leaving 4 bases between. Germline V CDR1 and CDR2: SGHRS, YFSETQ. There are 15 residues in the CDR3. CDR3 sequence (DNA): TGCGCCAGCAGCTTGGTCAGCTCTGGGGCCAACGTCCTGACTTTC. Translated, it gives CASSLVSSGANVLTF.

The V call is TRBV28, the J call TRBJ2-3; no firm D call. Germline CDR1 MDHEN, CDR2 SYDVKM. Trimming took off 5 bases at V and 6 bases at J, with 6 bases between the two ends. The length of the CDR3 is 11 residues. The CDR3 sequence is CASSTYDTQYF. The CDR3, as DNA: TGTGCCAGCAGTACATACGATACGCAGTATTTT. Full variable domain (outside the CDR3, taken from reference TRBV28 and TRBJ2-3): DVKVTQSSRYLVKRTGEKVFLECVQDMDHENMFWYRQDPGLGLRLIYFSYDVKMKEKGDIPEGYSVSREKKERFSLILESASTNQTSMYLCASSTYDTQYFGPGTRLTVL.

This chain joins TRBV2 and TRBJ2-7; D is possibly TRBD2 (5 bases). V was clipped by 4 bases and J by 3 bases, with 13 bases between them. CDR1 is SNHLY and CDR2 is FYNNEI in the germline V gene. The CDR3 has 14 amino acids. CDR3 sequence reads: CASSVGAVIYEQYF. DNA of the CDR3: TGTGCCAGCAGTGTGGGAGCAGTGATCTACGAGCAGTACTTC.

The chain has TRBV19 and TRBJ2-1, with D possibly matching TRBD2 (6 bases). V lost 4 bases to trimming and J lost 0 bases, with 10 bases between them. This CDR3 has 15 amino acids. The germline gives CDR1 LNHDA, CDR2 SQIVND (reference sequence). CDR3: CASSRRESSYNEQFF. The CDR3 DNA is TGTGCCAGTAGTAGGAGGGAGAGCTCCTACAATGAGCAGTTCTTC. Combining the CDR3 with reference TRBV19 and TRBJ2-1 gives the whole variable domain DGGITQSPKYLFRKEGQNVTLSCEQNLNHDAMYWYRQDPGQGLRLIYYSQIVNDFQKGDIAEGYSVSREKKESFPLTVTSAQKNPTAFYLCASSRRESSYNEQFFGPGTRLTVL.

The V and J genes are TRBV5-1 and TRBJ2-5; TRBD2 is a possible D gene (6 bases). Germline CDR1 and CDR2: SGHRS and YFSETQ. V lost 4 bases and J lost 3, with 16 bases in between. The CDR3 is 15 residues long. The chain's CDR3 is CASSPGMTGEETQYF. CDR3 coding DNA: TGCGCCAGCAGCCCCGGGATGACGGGAGAAGAGACCCAGTACTTC.

The chain is built from TRBV29-1 and TRBJ2-1; TRBD1 matches at 7 bases. CDR3 length equals 14 residues. Looked up from germline, CDR1 is SQVTM and CDR2 is ANQGSEA. Unmatched junction bases numbered 8, after V lost 3 bases and J lost 6 bases. The CDR3 reads CSVDSGQLINEQFF. The DNA of the CDR3 is TGCAGCGTTGATTCGGGACAGCTAATCAATGAGCAGTTCTTC.

This clone was recorded once. The J gene is TRBJ1-2, the V gene TRBV5-6, with TRBD1 as a possible D gene (6 bases). The CDR3 extends over 14 amino acids. V lost 3 bases and J 5 bases, leaving 14 bases between the germline ends. Germline V CDR1 and CDR2: SGHDT, YYEEEE. CDR3 in DNA: TGTGCCAGCAGCTCGGGCAGGGGTTCGTATGGCTACACCTTC. It is translated as CASSSGRGSYGYTF.

This chain connects TRBV5-4 to TRBJ2-3; D uncertain. The ends were cut back, 0 bases at V and 4 bases at J, with 9 bases in the middle. Germline CDR1 and CDR2: SGHNT and YYREEE (reference sequence). The CDR3 spans 14 residues. CDR3 amino acids: CASSLAVGADTQYF. CDR3 nucleotides: TGTGCCAGCAGCTTGGCCGTCGGTGCAGATACGCAGTATTTT. The full variable domain, with the rest looked up from reference TRBV5-4 and TRBJ2-3, is ETGVTQSPTHLIKTRGQQVTLRCSSQSGHNTVSWYQQALGQGPQFIFQYYREEENGRGNFPPRFSGLQFPNYSSELNVNALELDDSALYLCASSLAVGADTQYFGPGTRLTVL.

The chain recombines TRBV14 with TRBJ1-2; D unclear. Germline V lookup: CDR1 SGHDN, CDR2 FVKESK. This CDR3 has 13 residues. The germline V and J ends were trimmed by 0 bases and 4 bases, with 6 bases remaining between them. CDR3 in DNA: TGTGCCAGCAGCCAAGAAGGAGGCTATGGCTACACCTTC. Its translation: CASSQEGGYGYTF.

A single count supports this clone. The chain combines TRBV13 with TRBJ2-2; a weak D match, TRBD1 (6 bases). Per the germline V gene, CDR1 is PRHDT and CDR2 is FYEKMQ (reference sequence). Between the trimmed V and J ends, which lost 0 bases and 3 bases, there was a span of 14 bases. The CDR3 totals 17 residues. The CDR3 region is CASSLGRGTPDTGELFF. The CDR3 DNA follows: TGTGCCAGCAGCTTAGGGAGGGGGACACCAGACACCGGGGAGCTGTTTTTT.

Only one count was recorded for this clone. The rearrangement uses TRBV28 and TRBJ2-3; 7 bases agree with TRBD2. V was pared by 5 bases and J by 11 bases, with 7 bases of the junction left unmatched. CDR1 MDHEN and CDR2 SYDVKM come from the germline V gene. CDR3 length equals 12 residues. The CDR3 nucleotides read TGTGCCAGCAGTACCCAGCGGGGAGGGCAGTATTTT. It translates to CASSTQRGGQYF.